This T cell receptor (beta chain) appears in the sequencing data of a study of siplizumab effects on memory and regulatory T cells. Study conclusions and caveats: The mapping of alloreactive clones to unstimulated subsets covered only a minor fraction of them. With siplizumab, Treg-derived clones averaged approximately 72% of mappable alloreactive CD4+ clones, versus 26.9% in controls.

A word on this clone: Its antigen remains unidentified. Other DNA sequences from this sample encode an identical CDR3 as well.

About 10^5 TCR templates were assayed per sample. Sequencing used immunoSEQ multiplex PCR; TCRdb keeps in-frame clones, though not all of them. The data contain 50,000 to 75,000 clones, around 96% of them singletons. The CDR3 sequence is 14 residues long. The germline gives CDR1 SGHAT, CDR2 FQNNGV. The V end lost 0 bases, the J end lost 6 bases, and 9 bases lay between the germline ends. The sequence was collected from a human donor in good health. V is TRBV11-2 and J is TRBJ1-5; D gene uncertain. Material: naive CD8+ T cells sorted from blood. The CDR3: CASSLDPSFQPQHF. The CDR3 region has the DNA TGTGCCAGCAGCTTAGATCCCAGTTTTCAGCCCCAGCATTTT.